The 8 T cell receptor beta chains presented below share a single source sample, sequenced in a study of blood T cell repertoires in COVID-19 (dated by TCRdb to 2020 to 2022). The library was made by the immunoSEQ multiplex PCR assay. TCRdb retrieved this table from immuneACCESS and kept in-frame rearrangements only. Not all clones are present; in checked studies, unresolved V genes account for under half, and no reason is known for the remainder. In all, the sample holds 55,000 to 95,000 clones, and 70% to 85% of those were seen once. The top ten clonotypes cover approximately 1.9% of the sample. The sample taken for sequencing was peripheral blood. These receptors came from a woman between 55 and 75 years old with acute or convalescent COVID-19.

The J gene is TRBJ2-7, the V gene TRBV7-2; 14 bases map to TRBD2. The junction had 12 bases not matched to a gene; V was cut back by 5 bases and J by 3 bases. Germline V CDR1 and CDR2: SGHTA, FQGNSA. There are 18 residues in the CDR3. In nucleotides, the CDR3 is TGTGCCAGCAGCACAGGGACTAGCGGGAGAAGGTTGGGCTACGAGCAGTACTTC. It translates to CASSTGTSGRRLGYEQYF.

This sequence joins TRBV6-6 and TRBJ1-1, with a weak D call TRBD1 (6 bases). The V and J ends lost 0 bases and 5 bases respectively, with 16 bases between them. Germline values: CDR1 MNHNY, CDR2 SVGAGI (reference sequence). The CDR3 spans 16 residues. The CDR3 spells CASSYSPSGGGTEAFF. CDR3 in DNA: TGTGCCAGCAGTTACTCCCCATCGGGAGGGGGTACTGAAGCTTTCTTT.

This clone has just a few counts. The genes are TRBV5-6 and TRBJ2-5; TRBD2 matches at 11 bases. J was trimmed by 5 bases and V by 0 bases; bases with no gene match: 9. Germline V gene sequence: CDR1 SGHDT, CDR2 YYEEEE. The CDR3 is 17 residues long. Written as DNA, the CDR3 is TGTGCCAGCAGCTTGGAGGGTAGCGGGGGGGCCTGGGAGACCCAGTACTTC. This sequence encodes CASSLEGSGGAWETQYF. The full variable domain, rest sourced from reference TRBV5-6 and TRBJ2-5, is DAGVTQSPTHLIKTRGQQVTLRCSPKSGHDTVSWYQQALGQGPQFIFQYYEEEERQRGNFPDRFSGHQFPNYSSELNVNALLLGDSALYLCASSLEGSGGAWETQYFGPGTRLLVL.

This clone was detected a few times. CDR3 region: CASSDLTGFGGNTIYF. DNA for the CDR3: TGTGCCAGCAGCGACCTTACAGGGTTTGGCGGAAACACCATATATTTT. This chain joins TRBV28 and TRBJ1-3; perhaps TRBD1 as D (6 bases). Trimming shortened V by 6 bases and J by 4 bases, and 19 bases separated the two germline ends. This CDR3 comprises 16 residues. CDR1 is MDHEN and CDR2 is SYDVKM in the germline V gene.

This chain joins TRBV11-3 and TRBJ2-3, with D possibly TRBD1 on 5 matching bases. V lost 3 bases to trimming and J lost 8 bases, with 15 bases between them. Germline V gene data show CDR1 as SGHNT and CDR2 as YENEEA. CDR3 length: 14 amino acids. Here the CDR3 reads CASSLEQGTGTQYF. Here the CDR3 DNA reads TGTGCCAGCAGCTTGGAGCAGGGCACGGGTACGCAGTATTTT.

The chain couples TRBV2 to TRBJ2-2; TRBD1 matches at 10 bases. CDR1 and CDR2 (germline): SNHLY, FYNNEI. The CDR3 length is 18 residues. The CDR3 DNA sequence: TGTGCACATGGGACAGGGGACGATTCGTTCGCGAACACCGGGGAGCTGTTTTTT. This gives the protein CAHGTGDDSFANTGELFF.

In its sample, this clone was seen a few times. This rearrangement joins TRBV25-1 to TRBJ2-2; 8 nucleotides line up with TRBD1. The CDR3 has 16 amino acids. The V gene end was trimmed by 3 bases and the J gene end by 6 bases; junction bases not matched to a gene: 9. CDR1 and CDR2 (germline): MGHDK, SYGVNS. The CDR3 DNA follows: TGTGCCAGCAGTGACTGGGGGCAGGGGGCCGCCGGGGAGCTGTTTTTT. Translating gives CASSDWGQGAAGELFF.

The sample holds a few counts of this clone. The chain couples TRBV11-2 to TRBJ1-1, with a possible D match to TRBD1 (5 bases). The ends were cut back, 3 bases at V and 4 bases at J, with 18 bases in the middle. The CDR3 extends over 16 amino acids. Germline V gene sequence: CDR1 SGHAT, CDR2 FQNNGV. The CDR3 loop is CASSFFSSAGGTEAFF. DNA for the CDR3: TGTGCCAGCAGCTTTTTCAGTAGTGCCGGGGGCACTGAAGCTTTCTTT.